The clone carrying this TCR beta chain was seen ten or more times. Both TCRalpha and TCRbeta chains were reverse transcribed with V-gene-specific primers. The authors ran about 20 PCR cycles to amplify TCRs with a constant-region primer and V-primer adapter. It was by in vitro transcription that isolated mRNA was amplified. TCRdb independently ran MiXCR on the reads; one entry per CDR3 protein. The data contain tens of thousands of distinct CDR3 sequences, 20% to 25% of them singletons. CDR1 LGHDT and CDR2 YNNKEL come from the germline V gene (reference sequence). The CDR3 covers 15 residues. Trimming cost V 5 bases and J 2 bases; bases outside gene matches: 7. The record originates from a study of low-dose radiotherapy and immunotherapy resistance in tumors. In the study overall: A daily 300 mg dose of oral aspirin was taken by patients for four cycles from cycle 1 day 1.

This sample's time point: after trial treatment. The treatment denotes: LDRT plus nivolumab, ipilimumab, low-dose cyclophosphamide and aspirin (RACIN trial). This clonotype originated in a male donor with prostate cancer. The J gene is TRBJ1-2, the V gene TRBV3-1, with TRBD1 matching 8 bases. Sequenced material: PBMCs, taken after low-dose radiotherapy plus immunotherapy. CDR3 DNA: TGTGCCAGCAGCTATCTTGGACAGGGAAACTATGGCTACACCTTC. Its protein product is CASSYLGQGNYGYTF.